The 20 T cell receptor beta chains listed next were all sequenced from one sample in a study of blood T cell repertoires in COVID-19. Profiling relied on immunoSEQ multiplex PCR, and the TCRdb table lists in-frame clones only, not all of them. The sample lists about 280,000 clones; 90% were seen once. Input material: PBMCs or T cells enriched from blood (not recorded which). Receptor source: a woman under 30 with acute COVID-19.

The chain couples TRBV19 to TRBJ2-7; 9 bases map to TRBD1. In germline, CDR1 is LNHDA, CDR2 SQIVND (reference sequence). V lost 6 bases and J lost 0; bases outside the gene matches: 6. The CDR3 is made up of 15 amino acids. Here the CDR3 DNA reads TGTGCCAGTAGAAGGACAGGGGCTTCCTCCTACGAGCAGTACTTC. It encodes CASRRTGASSYEQYF.

The gene calls are TRBV5-1 and TRBJ2-1, with 9 bases matching TRBD1. Germline assignment: CDR1 SGHRS and CDR2 YFSETQ. Germline trimming cut 0 bases from V and 6 bases from J; bases unmatched to any gene: 13. The CDR3 length is 18 residues. CDR3 in DNA: TGCGCCAGCAGCTTGGCCCTTACCGGGACAGGGTCTGTCAATGAGCAGTTCTTC. Amino acid sequence: CASSLALTGTGSVNEQFF.

The chain employs TRBV2 and TRBJ2-7; TRBD2 matches at 11 bases. The germline CDR1 and CDR2 sequences are SNHLY and FYNNEI. The J segment lost 2 bases and the V segment lost 1 base, leaving 16 bases of the junction unmatched. The CDR3 covers 20 residues. CDR3 DNA: TGTGCCAGCAGTGAAGAAAAGGGGGCGCAGGGACTAGCGGTCCCCTACGAGCAGTACTTC. This encodes CASSEEKGAQGLAVPYEQYF.

In nucleotides, the CDR3 is TGCGCCAGCAGTGAGAGTGCATGGGGGGGCACTGAAGCTTTCTTT. Translated, it gives CASSESAWGGTEAFF. The chain is built from TRBV10-2 and TRBJ1-1, with D perhaps matching TRBD1 (5 bases). The V end lost 2 bases, the J end lost 4 bases, and 14 bases lay between the germline ends. The CDR3 consists of 15 residues. Germline V gene sequence: CDR1 WSHSY, CDR2 SAAADI.

The V call is TRBV5-5, the J call TRBJ1-2; 7 nucleotides match TRBD1. The CDR3 is 16 amino acids. CDR1 and CDR2 from the germline V gene are SGHKS and YYEKEE (reference sequence). V lost 2 bases, J lost 1 base, and 8 bases stayed unmatched. CDR3: CASSFDRVRSNYGYTF. DNA for the CDR3: TGTGCCAGCAGCTTCGACAGGGTACGGAGTAACTATGGCTACACCTTC.

The chain is built from TRBV5-1 and TRBJ2-1; 7 bases fit TRBD1. CDR1 is SGHRS, CDR2 YFSETQ, per germline. The CDR3 covers 14 residues. J gave up 6 bases and V 4 bases, and 7 bases lay outside the gene matches. In DNA, the CDR3 is TGCGCCAGCAGCCGGGACAGCCCAGGCAATGAGCAGTTCTTC. Translating gives CASSRDSPGNEQFF.

This clone showed up just once. The identical CDR3 is also encoded by other nucleotide sequences in the sample. The chain has TRBV19 and TRBJ2-3; tentatively, D is TRBD2 (6 bases). The CDR3 consists of 16 residues. V lost 6 bases and J lost 3, with 19 bases in between. CDR1 LNHDA and CDR2 SQIVND come from the germline V gene (reference sequence). The CDR3 loop reads CASRDTGVGTTDTQYF. CDR3 bases: TGTGCCAGTAGAGACACGGGGGTAGGAACAACAGATACGCAGTATTTT.

The chain joins TRBV29-1 to TRBJ1-1; D is possibly TRBD1 (5 bases). The CDR3 spans 12 residues. V dropped 5 bases and J dropped 6 bases, with 13 bases sitting between them. CDR1 is SQVTM, CDR2 ANQGSEA, per germline. The CDR3: CSVPGQGAEAFF. CDR3 DNA sequence: TGCAGCGTTCCAGGGCAAGGCGCTGAAGCTTTCTTT.

Only one count was recorded for this clone. J is TRBJ2-7 and V is TRBV30; D may be TRBD1 (6 bases). Trimming pared 1 base from V and 4 bases from J, leaving 11 bases between. Germline V gene data show CDR1 as GTSNPN and CDR2 as SVGIG (reference sequence). The CDR3 covers 13 residues. CDR3 region: CAWSEDRIYEQYF. The CDR3 DNA reads as TGTGCCTGGAGTGAAGACAGGATTTACGAGCAGTACTTC.

The J gene is TRBJ1-2, the V gene TRBV7-9; TRBD1 agrees at 9 bases. This CDR3 comprises 15 residues. Germline lookup yields CDR1 SEHNR and CDR2 FQNEAQ (reference sequence). Trimming took 8 bases from V and 4 from J; bases not matched to a gene: 11. CDR3: CASVGTGNIAYGYTF. The CDR3 nucleotides are TGTGCCAGCGTGGGGACAGGGAATATTGCCTATGGCTACACCTTC.

The genes are TRBV12-5 and TRBJ1-2, with D possibly matching TRBD1 (5 bases). CDR1 and CDR2 (germline): LGHNT, FRNRAP. Trimming shortened V by 1 base and J by 4 bases, and 13 bases separated the two germline ends. The CDR3 spans 15 residues. CDR3 bases: TGTGCTAGTGGTTTGGCTCGGACACCGGCCTATGGCTACACCTTC. The encoded protein is CASGLARTPAYGYTF.

This clone occurred once. The rearrangement uses TRBV19 and TRBJ2-1; D is ambiguous. The CDR3 length is 17 residues. The germline gives CDR1 LNHDA, CDR2 SQIVND (reference sequence). Trimming left V 3 bases short and J 2 bases short, with 17 bases between. The CDR3 region is CASSILPLASPYNEQFF. The DNA for the CDR3 is TGTGCCAGTAGTATTTTACCCTTAGCCTCGCCCTACAATGAGCAGTTCTTC.

The chain recombines TRBV30 with TRBJ2-7, with 7 bases matching TRBD2. CDR1 is GTSNPN, CDR2 SVGIG, per germline (reference sequence). This CDR3 has 13 residues. V dropped 1 base and J dropped 4; count of bases not matched to a gene: 4. The CDR3 DNA reads as TGTGCCTGGAGTGGCGGGAGTAGGTACGAGCAGTACTTC. This sequence encodes CAWSGGSRYEQYF.

CDR3 nucleotide sequence: TGTGCCATCAGTGAGTTTGAGGGTACCTACGAGCAGTACTTC. The encoded protein is CAISEFEGTYEQYF. This chain connects TRBV10-3 to TRBJ2-7, with D maybe TRBD2 (5 bases). The germline V gene encodes CDR1 ENHRY and CDR2 SYGVKD. The length of the CDR3 is 14 residues. Trimming pared 1 base from V and 2 bases from J, leaving 9 bases between.

Of note for this clone: The junction differs from germline at one of its ends, possibly a read error. This sequence joins TRBV12-3 or TRBV12-4 and TRBJ2-7; 9 nucleotides agree with TRBD2. The CDR3 is made up of 13 amino acids. The CDR3 DNA reads as TGTGCCAGCAGATTAGCGGGAGCCAACGAGCAGTACTTC. It encodes CASRLAGANEQYF.

The chain carries TRBV28 and TRBJ2-1, with a weak D call TRBD2 (5 bases). V was pared by 3 bases and J by 0 bases, with 9 bases between. The CDR3 contains 15 residues. CDR1 MDHEN and CDR2 SYDVKM come from the germline V gene. The CDR3 here is CASSFPGSSYNEQFF. DNA of the CDR3: TGTGCCAGCAGTTTCCCGGGAAGCTCCTACAATGAGCAGTTCTTC.

This clone was found once. Other DNA sequences in the same sample also yield this CDR3. This CDR3 reads CASSPGTVYEQYF. In DNA, the CDR3 is TGTGCCAGCAGTCCAGGGACAGTCTACGAGCAGTACTTC. The chain recombines TRBV12-3 or TRBV12-4 with TRBJ2-7, with 7 bases fitting TRBD1. The CDR3 runs 13 residues. V was pared by 5 bases and J by 3 bases, with 4 bases of the junction left unmatched.

The chain carries TRBV12-3 or TRBV12-4 and TRBJ2-1; 9 bases are shared with TRBD2. Trimming at V came to 10 bases and at J to 2 bases, leaving 3 bases not matched to a gene. The CDR3 has 13 amino acids. The CDR3 DNA follows: TGTGCCACCTTAGCGGGAGCCTACAATGAGCAGTTCTTC. Its translation: CATLAGAYNEQFF.

CDR3 protein: CAWSDTNSGQPQHF. CDR3 nucleotides: TGTGCCTGGAGTGACACTAACTCCGGTCAGCCCCAGCATTTT. This chain links TRBV30 with TRBJ1-5, with D uncertain. Trimming removed 1 base from V and 6 bases from J, with 13 bases in between. Looked up from germline, CDR1 is GTSNPN and CDR2 is SVGIG (reference sequence). The CDR3 is 14 residues long.

The V call is TRBV5-1, the J call TRBJ1-4, with 9 bases that match TRBD1. The CDR3 length is 15 residues. The V and J ends lost 4 bases and 0 bases, in that order; junction bases with no gene match: 1. The germline V gene encodes CDR1 SGHRS and CDR2 YFSETQ. In nucleotides, the CDR3 is TGCGCCAGCAGCCGACAGGGGGCAACTAATGAAAAACTGTTTTTT. It encodes CASSRQGATNEKLFF.